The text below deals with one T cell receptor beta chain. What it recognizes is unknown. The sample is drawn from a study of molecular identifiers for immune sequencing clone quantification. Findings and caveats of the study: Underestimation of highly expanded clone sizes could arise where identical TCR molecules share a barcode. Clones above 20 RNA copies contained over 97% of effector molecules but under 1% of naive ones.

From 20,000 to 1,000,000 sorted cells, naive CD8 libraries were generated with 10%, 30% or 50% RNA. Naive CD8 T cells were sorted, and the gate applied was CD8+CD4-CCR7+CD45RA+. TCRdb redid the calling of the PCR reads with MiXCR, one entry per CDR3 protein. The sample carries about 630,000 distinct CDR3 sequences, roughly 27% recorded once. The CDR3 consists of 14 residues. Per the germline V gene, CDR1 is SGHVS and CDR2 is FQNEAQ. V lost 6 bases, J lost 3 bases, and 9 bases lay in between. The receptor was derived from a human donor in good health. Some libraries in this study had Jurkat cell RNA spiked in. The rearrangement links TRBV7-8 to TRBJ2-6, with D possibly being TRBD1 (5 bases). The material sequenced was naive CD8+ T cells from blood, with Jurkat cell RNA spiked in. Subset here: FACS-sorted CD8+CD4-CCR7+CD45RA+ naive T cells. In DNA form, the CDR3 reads TGTGCCAGCAGACAGGTCGTTGGGGCCAACGTCCTGACTTTC. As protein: CASRQVVGANVLTF.